The present entry profiles one T cell receptor (beta chain) with its context. This specimen comes from a study of blood T cell repertoires in COVID-19. The assay was immunoSEQ multiplex PCR, and TCRdb's table has in-frame clones only and misses some. The sample gives around 300,000 clones, about nine tenths of which show up once; around 2.9% is in the top ten. Germline lookup yields CDR1 SGHTA and CDR2 FQGNSA. The CDR3 is 13 amino acids. V was cut by 4 bases and J by 1 base, with 2 bases left in between. Source material: peripheral blood. The origin of this receptor is a woman aged 25 to 39 with active or convalescent COVID-19. The V call is TRBV7-2, the J call TRBJ2-6; D unclear. CDR3 coding DNA: TGTGCCAGCAGCTCTTCTGGGGCCAACGTCCTGACTTTC. Residues: CASSSSGANVLTF.